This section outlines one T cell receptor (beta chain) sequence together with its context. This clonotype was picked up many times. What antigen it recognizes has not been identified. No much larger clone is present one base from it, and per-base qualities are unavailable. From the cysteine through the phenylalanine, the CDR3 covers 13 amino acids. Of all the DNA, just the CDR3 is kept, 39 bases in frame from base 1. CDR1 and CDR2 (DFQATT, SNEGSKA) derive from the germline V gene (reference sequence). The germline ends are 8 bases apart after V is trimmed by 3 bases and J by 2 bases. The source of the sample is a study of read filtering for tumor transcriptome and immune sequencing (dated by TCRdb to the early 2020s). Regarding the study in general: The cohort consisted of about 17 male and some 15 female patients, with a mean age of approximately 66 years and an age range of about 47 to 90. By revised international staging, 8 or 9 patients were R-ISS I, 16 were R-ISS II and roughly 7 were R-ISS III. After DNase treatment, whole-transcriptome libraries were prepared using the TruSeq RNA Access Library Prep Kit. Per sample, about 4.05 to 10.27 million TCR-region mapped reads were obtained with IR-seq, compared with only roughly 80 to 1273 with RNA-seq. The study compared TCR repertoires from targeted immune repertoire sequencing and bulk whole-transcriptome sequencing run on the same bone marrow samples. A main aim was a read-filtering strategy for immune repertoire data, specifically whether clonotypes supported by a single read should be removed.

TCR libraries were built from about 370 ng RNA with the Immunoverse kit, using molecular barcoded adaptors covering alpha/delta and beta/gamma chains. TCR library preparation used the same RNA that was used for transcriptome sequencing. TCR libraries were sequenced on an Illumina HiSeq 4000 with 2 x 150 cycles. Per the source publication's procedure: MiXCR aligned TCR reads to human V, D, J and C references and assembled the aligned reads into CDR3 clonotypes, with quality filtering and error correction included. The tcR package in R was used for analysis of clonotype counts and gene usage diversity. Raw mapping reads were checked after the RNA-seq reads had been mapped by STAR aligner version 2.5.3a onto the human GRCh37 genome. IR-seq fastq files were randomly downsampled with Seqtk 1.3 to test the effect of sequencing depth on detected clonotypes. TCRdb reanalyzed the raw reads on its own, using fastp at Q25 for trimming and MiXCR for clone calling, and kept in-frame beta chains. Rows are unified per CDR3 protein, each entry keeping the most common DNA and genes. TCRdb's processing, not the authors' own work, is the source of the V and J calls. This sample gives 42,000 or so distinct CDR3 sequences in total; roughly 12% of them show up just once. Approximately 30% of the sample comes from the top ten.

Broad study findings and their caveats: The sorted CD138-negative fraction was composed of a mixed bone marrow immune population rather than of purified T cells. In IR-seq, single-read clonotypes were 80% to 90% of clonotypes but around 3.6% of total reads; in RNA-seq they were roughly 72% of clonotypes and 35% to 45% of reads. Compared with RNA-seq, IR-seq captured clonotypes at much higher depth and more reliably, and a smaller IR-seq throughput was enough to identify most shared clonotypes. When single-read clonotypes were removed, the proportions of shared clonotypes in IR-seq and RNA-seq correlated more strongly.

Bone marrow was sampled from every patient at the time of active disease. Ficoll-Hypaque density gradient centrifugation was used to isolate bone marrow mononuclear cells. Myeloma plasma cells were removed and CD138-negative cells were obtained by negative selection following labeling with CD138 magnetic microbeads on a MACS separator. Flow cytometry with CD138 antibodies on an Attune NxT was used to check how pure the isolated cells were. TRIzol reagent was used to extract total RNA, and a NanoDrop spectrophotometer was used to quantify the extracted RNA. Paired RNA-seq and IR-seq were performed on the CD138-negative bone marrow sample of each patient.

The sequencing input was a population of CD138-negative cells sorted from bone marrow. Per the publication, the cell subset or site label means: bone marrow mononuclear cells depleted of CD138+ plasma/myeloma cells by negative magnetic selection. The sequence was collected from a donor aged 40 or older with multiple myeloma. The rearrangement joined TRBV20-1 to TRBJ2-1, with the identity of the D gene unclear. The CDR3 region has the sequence CSASPRAYNEQFF. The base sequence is TGCAGTGCTAGCCCCCGTGCCTACAATGAGCAGTTCTTC.